This TCR beta chain was identified during a study of T cells after somatic rescue of genetic block. The table came from immunoSEQ multiplex PCR; TCRdb's copy has only in-frame clones and leaves some out. The sample holds tens of thousands of clones, roughly 90% seen once. The CDR3 contains 17 residues. Trimming removed 4 bases from V and 8 bases from J; junction bases left unmatched: 15. CDR1 is MGHRA, CDR2 YSYEKL, per germline. The TCR was taken from a young man. Source material: peripheral blood mononuclear cells (PBMCs). J is TRBJ2-2 and V is TRBV4-1, with 8 bases lining up with TRBD1. CDR3 DNA: TGCGCCAGCAGCCCAAGGGCGGACAGGGTGCGGGGTGGGGAGCTGTTTTTT. Translation gives CASSPRADRVRGGELFF.